The clone carrying this TCR beta chain was seen only once. Per the original methods: Nucleated cell counts were estimated from reference gene primer amplification. Profiled with immunoSEQ multiplex PCR; TCRdb holds only in-frame clones, not every one. Clone size and the V and J calls come from that table; the DNA yielded D and trimming. The sample lists tens of thousands of clones, about 90% seen once, with 1.4% in the top ten. Germline trimming cut 0 bases from V and 1 base from J; bases unmatched to any gene: 3. This CDR3 spans 15 amino acids. Germline CDR1 reads SGHNT; CDR2 reads YYREEE (reference sequence). This entry comes from a study of blood T cell repertoires in COVID-19. Background on the study: Sources were T cells, B-cell-depleted T cells, or PBMCs; the material itself was cDNA or gDNA.

The material sequenced was peripheral blood. The clonotype was recovered from a man aged 55 to 70 with acute or convalescent COVID-19. The V gene is TRBV5-4, the J gene TRBJ2-5; 7 bases match TRBD1. CDR3 nucleotide sequence: TGTGCCAGCAGCTTGGACAGGGGATTCCAAGAGACCCAGTACTTC. This encodes CASSLDRGFQETQYF.